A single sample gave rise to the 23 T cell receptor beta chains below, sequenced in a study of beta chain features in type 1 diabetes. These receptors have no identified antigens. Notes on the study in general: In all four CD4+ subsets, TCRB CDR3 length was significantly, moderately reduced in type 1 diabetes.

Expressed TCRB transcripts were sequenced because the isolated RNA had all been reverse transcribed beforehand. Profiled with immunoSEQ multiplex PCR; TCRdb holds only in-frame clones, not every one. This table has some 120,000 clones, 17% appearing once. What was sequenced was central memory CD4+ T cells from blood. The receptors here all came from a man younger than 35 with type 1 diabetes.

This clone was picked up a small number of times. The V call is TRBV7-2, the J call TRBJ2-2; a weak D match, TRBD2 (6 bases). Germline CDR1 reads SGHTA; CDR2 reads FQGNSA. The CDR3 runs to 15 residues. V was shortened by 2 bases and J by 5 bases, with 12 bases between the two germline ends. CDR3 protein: CASSLWRGGTGELFF. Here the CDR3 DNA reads TGTGCCAGCAGCTTATGGAGGGGAGGTACCGGGGAGCTGTTTTTT.

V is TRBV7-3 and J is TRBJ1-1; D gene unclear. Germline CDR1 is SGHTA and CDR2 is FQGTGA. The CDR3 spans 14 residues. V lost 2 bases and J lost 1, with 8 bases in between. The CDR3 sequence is CASSLGSENTEAFF. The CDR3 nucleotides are TGTGCCAGCAGCTTAGGCAGCGAGAACACTGAAGCTTTCTTT.

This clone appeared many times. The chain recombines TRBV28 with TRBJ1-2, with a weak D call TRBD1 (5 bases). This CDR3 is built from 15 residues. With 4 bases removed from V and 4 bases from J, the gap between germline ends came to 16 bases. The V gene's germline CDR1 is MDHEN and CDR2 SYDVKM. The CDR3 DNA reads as TGTGCCAGCAGTTCCCCCAGAGGGGCGGCCTATGGCTACACCTTC. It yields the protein CASSSPRGAAYGYTF.

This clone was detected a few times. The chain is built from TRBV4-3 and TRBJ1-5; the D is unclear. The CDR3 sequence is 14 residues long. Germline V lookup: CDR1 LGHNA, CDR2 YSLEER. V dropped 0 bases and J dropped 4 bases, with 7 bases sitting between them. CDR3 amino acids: CASSQDTWNQPQHF. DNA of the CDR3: TGCGCCAGCAGCCAAGACACTTGGAATCAGCCCCAGCATTTT.

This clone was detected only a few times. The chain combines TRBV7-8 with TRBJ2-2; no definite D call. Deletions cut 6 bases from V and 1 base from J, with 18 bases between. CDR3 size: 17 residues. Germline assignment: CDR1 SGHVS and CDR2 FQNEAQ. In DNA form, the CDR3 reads TGTGCCAGCAGACCTACCTACGGCCCGATGAACACCGGGGAGCTGTTTTTT. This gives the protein CASRPTYGPMNTGELFF.

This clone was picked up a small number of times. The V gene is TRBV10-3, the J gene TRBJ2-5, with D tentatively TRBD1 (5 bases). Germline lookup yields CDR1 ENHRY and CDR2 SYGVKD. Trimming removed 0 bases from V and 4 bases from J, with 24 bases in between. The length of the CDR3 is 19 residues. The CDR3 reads CAISESMGREGTMGETQYF. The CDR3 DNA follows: TGTGCCATCAGTGAGTCGATGGGCAGGGAAGGCACGATGGGAGAGACCCAGTACTTC.

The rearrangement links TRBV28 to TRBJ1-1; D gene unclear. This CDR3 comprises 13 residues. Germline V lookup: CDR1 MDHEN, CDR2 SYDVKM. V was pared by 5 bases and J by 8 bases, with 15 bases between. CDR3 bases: TGTGCCAGCAGTCCCCCCGCCCACAGAGAAGCTTTCTTT. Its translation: CASSPPAHREAFF.

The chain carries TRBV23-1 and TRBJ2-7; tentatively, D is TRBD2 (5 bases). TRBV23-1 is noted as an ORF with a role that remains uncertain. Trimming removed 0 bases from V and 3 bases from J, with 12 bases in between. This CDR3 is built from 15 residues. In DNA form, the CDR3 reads TGCGCCAGCAGTCAATCGAAGGGAGTTGGCTACGAGCAGTACTTC. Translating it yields CASSQSKGVGYEQYF.

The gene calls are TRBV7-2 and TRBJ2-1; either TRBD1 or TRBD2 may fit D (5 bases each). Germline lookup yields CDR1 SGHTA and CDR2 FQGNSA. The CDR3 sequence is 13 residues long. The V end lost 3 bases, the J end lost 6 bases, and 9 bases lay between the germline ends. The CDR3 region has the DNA TGTGCCAGCAGCTTGGGACGCTTCAATGAGCAGTTCTTC. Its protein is CASSLGRFNEQFF.

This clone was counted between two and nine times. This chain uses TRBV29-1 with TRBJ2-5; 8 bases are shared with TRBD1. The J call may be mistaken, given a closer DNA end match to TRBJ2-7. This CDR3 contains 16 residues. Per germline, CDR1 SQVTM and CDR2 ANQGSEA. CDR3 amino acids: CSVEDPRTGKTGEQYF. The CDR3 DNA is TGCAGCGTTGAAGACCCCCGGACAGGGAAGACCGGCGAGCAGTACTTC.

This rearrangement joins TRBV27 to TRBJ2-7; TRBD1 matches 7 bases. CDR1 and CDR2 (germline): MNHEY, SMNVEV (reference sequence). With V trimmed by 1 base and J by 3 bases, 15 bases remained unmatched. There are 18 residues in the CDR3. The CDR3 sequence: CASSLYVPDRWPLYEQYF. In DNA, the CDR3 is TGTGCCAGCAGTTTATACGTTCCGGACAGGTGGCCTCTCTACGAGCAGTACTTC.

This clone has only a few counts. For the CDR3, the DNA is TGCGCCAGCAGTCAAGCCGCAGACGGAAATGCCTACGAGCAGTACTTC. It is translated as CASSQAADGNAYEQYF. The genes are TRBV23-1 and TRBJ2-7; D remains unclear. TRBV23-1 is an ORF, and what it does is uncertain. Deletions cut 2 bases from V and 2 bases from J, with 16 bases between. This CDR3 is built from 16 residues.

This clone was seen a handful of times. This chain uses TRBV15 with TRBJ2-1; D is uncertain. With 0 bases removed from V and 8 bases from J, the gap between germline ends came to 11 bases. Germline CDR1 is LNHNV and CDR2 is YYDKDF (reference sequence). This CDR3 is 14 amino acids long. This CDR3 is CATSRDVTQDEQFF. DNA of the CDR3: TGTGCCACCAGCAGAGATGTAACGCAGGATGAGCAGTTCTTC.

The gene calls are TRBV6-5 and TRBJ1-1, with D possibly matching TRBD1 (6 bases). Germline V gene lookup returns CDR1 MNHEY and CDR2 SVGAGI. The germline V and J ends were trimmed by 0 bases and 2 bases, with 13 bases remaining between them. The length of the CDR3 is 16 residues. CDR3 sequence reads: CASSYSTQGVNTEAFF. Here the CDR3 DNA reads TGTGCCAGCAGTTACTCAACACAGGGAGTTAACACTGAAGCTTTCTTT.

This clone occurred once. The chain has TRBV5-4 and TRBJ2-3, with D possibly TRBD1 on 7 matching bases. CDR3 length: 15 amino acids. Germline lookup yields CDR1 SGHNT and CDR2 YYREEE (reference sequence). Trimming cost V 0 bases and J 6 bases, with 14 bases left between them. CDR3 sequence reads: CASSLAGAGGDTQYF. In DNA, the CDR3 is TGTGCCAGCAGCTTGGCTGGGGCAGGGGGGGATACGCAGTATTTT.

CDR3 nucleotides: TGTGCCAGCTCACCGGACAGGGCCGGCGAAGCTTTCTTT. Amino acid sequence: CASSPDRAGEAFF. The V gene is TRBV18, the J gene TRBJ1-1; TRBD1 matches at 8 bases. CDR1 is KGHSH, CDR2 LQKENI, per germline. V was clipped by 3 bases and J by 8 bases; unmatched bases: 5. This CDR3 comprises 13 residues.

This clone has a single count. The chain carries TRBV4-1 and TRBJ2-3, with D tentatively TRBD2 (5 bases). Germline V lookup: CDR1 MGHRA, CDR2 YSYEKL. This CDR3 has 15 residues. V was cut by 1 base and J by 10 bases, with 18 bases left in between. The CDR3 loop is CASSQVGRLHRSQYF. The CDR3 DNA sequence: TGCGCCAGCAGCCAAGTAGGAAGACTACATCGGTCGCAGTATTTT.

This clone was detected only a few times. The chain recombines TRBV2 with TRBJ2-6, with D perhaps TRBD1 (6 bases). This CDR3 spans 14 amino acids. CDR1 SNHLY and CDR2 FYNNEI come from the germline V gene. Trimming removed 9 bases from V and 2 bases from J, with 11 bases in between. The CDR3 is CARQQGTGANVLTF. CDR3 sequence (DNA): TGTGCCAGGCAACAGGGTACTGGGGCCAACGTCCTGACTTTC.

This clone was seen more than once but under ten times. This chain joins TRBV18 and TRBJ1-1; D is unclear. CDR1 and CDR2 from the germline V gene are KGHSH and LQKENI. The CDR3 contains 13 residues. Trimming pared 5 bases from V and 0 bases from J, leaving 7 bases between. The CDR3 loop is CASSFELNTEAFF. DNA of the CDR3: TGTGCCAGCTCATTCGAGCTGAACACTGAAGCTTTCTTT.

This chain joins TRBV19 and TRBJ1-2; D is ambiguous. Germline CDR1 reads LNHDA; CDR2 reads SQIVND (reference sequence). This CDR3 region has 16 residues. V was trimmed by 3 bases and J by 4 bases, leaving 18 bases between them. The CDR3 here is CASSITSGTLGYGYTF. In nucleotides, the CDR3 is TGTGCCAGTAGTATTACCTCAGGTACCCTCGGCTATGGCTACACCTTC.

CDR3 amino acids: CAWSPNRANEQFF. The DNA of the CDR3 is TGTGCCTGGAGCCCTAACCGGGCCAATGAGCAGTTCTTC. This rearrangement joins TRBV30 to TRBJ2-1, with D hard to call. Between the trimmed V and J ends, which lost 3 bases and 6 bases, there was a span of 12 bases. CDR1 is GTSNPN, CDR2 SVGIG, per germline (reference sequence). The CDR3 is made up of 13 amino acids.

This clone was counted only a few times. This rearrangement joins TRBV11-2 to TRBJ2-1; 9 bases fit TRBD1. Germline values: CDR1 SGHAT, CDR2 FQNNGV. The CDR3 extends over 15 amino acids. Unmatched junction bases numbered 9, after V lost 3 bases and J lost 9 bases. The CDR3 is CASSLDRGSSSEQFF. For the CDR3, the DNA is TGTGCCAGCAGCTTGGACAGGGGCAGTTCTAGTGAGCAGTTCTTC.

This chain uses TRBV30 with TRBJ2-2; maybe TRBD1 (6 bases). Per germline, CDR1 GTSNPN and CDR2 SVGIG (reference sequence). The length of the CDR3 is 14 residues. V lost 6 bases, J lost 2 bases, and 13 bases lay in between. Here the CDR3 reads CACLRTDNTGELFF. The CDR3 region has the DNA TGTGCCTGCCTGAGGACAGATAACACCGGGGAGCTGTTTTTT.